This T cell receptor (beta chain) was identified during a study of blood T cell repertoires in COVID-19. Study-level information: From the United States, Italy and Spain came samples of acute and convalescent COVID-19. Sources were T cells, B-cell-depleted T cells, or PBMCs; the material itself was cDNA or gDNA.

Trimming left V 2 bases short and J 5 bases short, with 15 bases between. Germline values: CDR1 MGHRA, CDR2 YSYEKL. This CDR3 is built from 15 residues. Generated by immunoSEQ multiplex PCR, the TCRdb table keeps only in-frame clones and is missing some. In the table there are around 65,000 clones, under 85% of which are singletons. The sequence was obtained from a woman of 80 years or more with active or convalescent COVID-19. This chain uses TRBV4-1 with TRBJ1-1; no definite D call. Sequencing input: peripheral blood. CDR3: CASSQSWAVRTEAFF. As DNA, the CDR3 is TGCGCCAGCAGCCAATCCTGGGCAGTAAGGACTGAAGCTTTCTTT.